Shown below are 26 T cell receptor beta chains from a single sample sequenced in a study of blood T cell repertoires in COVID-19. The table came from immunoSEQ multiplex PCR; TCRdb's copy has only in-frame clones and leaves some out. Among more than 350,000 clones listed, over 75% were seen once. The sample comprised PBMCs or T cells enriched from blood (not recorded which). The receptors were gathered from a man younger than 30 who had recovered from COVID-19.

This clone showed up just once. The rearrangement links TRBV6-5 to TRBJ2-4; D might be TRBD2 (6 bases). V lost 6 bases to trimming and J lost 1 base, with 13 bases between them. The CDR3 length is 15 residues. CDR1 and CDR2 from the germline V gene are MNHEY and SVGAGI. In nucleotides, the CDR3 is TGTGCCAGCAGGGACCGGGCGGGGGCCAAAAACATTCAGTACTTC. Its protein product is CASRDRAGAKNIQYF.

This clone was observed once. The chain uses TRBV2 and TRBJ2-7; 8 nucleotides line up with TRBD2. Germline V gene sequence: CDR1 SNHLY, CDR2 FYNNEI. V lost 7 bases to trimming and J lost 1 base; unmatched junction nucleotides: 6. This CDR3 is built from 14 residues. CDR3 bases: TGTGCCAGCATCACGGGAGGGGGGTCCTACGAGCAGTACTTC. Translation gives CASITGGGSYEQYF. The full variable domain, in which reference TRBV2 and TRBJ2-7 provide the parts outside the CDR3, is EPEVTQTPSHQVTQMGQEVILRCVPISNHLYFYWYRQILGQKVEFLVSFYNNEISEKSEIFDDQFSVERPDGSNFTLKIRSTKLEDSAMYFCASITGGGSYEQYFGPGTRLTVT.

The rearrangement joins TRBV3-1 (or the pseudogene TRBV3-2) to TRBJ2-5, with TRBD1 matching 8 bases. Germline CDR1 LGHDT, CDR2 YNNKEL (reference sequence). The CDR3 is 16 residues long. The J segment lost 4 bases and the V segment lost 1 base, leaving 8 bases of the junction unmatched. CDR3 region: CASSQGRTGPGETQYF. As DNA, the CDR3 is TGTGCCAGCAGCCAAGGTCGGACAGGGCCGGGAGAGACCCAGTACTTC.

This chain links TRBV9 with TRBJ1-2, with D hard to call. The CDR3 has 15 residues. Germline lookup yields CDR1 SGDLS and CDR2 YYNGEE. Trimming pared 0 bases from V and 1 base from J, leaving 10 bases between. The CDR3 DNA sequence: TGTGCCAGCAGCGTAGGCTCCAGGCTTAACTATGGCTACACCTTC. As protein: CASSVGSRLNYGYTF.

The CDR3 sequence is CASSPGQGGDTQYF. The CDR3 DNA reads as TGTGCCAGCAGTCCGGGACAGGGCGGAGATACGCAGTATTTT. The chain couples TRBV6-4 to TRBJ2-3; 9 nucleotides agree with TRBD1. Germline V gene sequence: CDR1 MRHNA, CDR2 SNTAGT. Unmatched junction bases numbered 5, after V lost 5 bases and J lost 5 bases. This CDR3 contains 14 residues.

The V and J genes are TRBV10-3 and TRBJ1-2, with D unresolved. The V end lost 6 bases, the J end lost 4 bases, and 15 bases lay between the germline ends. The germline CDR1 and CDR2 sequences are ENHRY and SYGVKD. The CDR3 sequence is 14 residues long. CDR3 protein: CAISGVALGYGYTF. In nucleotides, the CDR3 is TGTGCCATCAGCGGGGTCGCGTTGGGCTATGGCTACACCTTC.

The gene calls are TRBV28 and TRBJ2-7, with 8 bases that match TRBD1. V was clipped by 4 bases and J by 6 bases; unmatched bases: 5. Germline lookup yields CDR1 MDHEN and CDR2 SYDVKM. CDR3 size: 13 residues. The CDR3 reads CASSSDRVSEQYF. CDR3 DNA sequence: TGTGCCAGCAGTTCGGACAGGGTCTCCGAGCAGTACTTC.

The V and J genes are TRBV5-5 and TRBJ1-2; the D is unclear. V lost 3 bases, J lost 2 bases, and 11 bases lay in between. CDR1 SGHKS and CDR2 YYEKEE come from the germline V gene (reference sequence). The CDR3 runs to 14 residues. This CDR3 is CASSSKTGNYGYTF. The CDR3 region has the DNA TGTGCCAGCAGCTCTAAGACGGGGAACTATGGCTACACCTTC.

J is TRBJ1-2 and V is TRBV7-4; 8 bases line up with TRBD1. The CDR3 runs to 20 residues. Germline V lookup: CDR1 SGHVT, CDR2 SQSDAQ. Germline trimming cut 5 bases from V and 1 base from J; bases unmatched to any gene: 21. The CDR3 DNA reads TGTGCCAGCAGCCTACTTCGGGACAGGCCGAACCCCCTTGATAACTATGGCTACACCTTC. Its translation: CASSLLRDRPNPLDNYGYTF.

CDR3 DNA sequence: TGCGCCAGCAGCTTGGCCCCAATCGACAGGGGAGGTGAAAAACTGTTTTTT. It codes for CASSLAPIDRGGEKLFF. This chain connects TRBV5-1 to TRBJ1-4, with 8 bases fitting TRBD1. This CDR3 contains 17 residues. Per the germline V gene, CDR1 is SGHRS and CDR2 is YFSETQ. V lost 0 bases, J lost 7 bases, and 11 bases stayed unmatched.

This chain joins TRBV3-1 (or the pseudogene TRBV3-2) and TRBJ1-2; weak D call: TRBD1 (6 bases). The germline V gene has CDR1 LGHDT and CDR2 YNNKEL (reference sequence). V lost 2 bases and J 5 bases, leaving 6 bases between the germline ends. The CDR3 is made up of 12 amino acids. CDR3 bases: TGTGCCAGCAGCCAACAGGGGTATGGCTACACCTTC. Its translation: CASSQQGYGYTF.

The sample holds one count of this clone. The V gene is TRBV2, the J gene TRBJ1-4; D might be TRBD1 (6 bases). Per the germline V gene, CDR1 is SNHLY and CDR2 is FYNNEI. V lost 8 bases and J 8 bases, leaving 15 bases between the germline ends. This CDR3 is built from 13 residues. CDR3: CASRGAGEEKLFF. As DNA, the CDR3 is TGTGCCAGCCGGGGGGCCGGGGAGGAAAAACTGTTTTTT.

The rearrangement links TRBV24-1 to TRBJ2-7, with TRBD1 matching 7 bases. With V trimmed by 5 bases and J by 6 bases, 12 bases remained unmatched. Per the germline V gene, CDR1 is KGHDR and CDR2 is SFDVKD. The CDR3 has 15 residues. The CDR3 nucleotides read TGTGCCACCAGTGGACCCGGCGAGGGGGCGGCCGAGCAGTACTTC. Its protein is CATSGPGEGAAEQYF.

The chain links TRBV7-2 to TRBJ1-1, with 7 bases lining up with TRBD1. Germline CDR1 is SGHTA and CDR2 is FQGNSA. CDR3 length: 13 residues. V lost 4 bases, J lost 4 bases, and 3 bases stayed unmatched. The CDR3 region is CASSSDRVTEAFF. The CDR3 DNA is TGTGCCAGCAGCTCCGACAGGGTCACTGAAGCTTTCTTT.

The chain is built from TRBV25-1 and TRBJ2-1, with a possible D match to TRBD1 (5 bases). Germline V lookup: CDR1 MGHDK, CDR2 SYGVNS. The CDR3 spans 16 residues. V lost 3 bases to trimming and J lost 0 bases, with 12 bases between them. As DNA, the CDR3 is TGTGCCAGCAGTGAGACAGTTCATAGCTCCTACAATGAGCAGTTCTTC. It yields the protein CASSETVHSSYNEQFF. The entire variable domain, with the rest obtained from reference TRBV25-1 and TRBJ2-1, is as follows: EADIYQTPRYLVIGTGKKITLECSQTMGHDKMYWYQQDPGMELHLIHYSYGVNSTEKGDLSSESTVSRIRTEHFPLTLESARPSHTSQYLCASSETVHSSYNEQFFGPGTRLTVL.

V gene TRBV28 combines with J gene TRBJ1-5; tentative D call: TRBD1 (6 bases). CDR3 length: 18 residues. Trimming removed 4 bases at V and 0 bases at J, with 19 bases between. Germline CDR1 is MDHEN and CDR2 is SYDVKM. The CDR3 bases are TGTGCCAGCAGTTGGGGGCCCCCGGCCGTCTATAGCAATCAGCCCCAGCATTTT. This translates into CASSWGPPAVYSNQPQHF.

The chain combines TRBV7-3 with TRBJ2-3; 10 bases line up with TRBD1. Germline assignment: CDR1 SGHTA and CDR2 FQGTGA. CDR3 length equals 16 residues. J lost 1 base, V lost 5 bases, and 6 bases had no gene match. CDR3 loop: CASSLSGTGGTDTQYF. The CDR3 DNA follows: TGTGCCAGCAGCCTCTCCGGGACAGGGGGCACAGATACGCAGTATTTT. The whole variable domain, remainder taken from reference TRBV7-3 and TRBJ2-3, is GAGVSQTPSNKVTEKGKYVELRCDPISGHTALYWYRQSLGQGPEFLIYFQGTGAADDSGLPNDRFFAVRPEGSVSTLKIQRTERGDSAVYLCASSLSGTGGTDTQYFGPGTRLTVL.

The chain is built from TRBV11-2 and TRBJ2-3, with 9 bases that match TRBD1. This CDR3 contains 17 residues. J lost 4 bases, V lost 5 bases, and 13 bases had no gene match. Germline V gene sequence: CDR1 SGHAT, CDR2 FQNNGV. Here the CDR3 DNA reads TGTGCCAGCAGCCCTCCCCCCGGGACAGGGTACCCAGATACGCAGTATTTT. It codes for CASSPPPGTGYPDTQYF.

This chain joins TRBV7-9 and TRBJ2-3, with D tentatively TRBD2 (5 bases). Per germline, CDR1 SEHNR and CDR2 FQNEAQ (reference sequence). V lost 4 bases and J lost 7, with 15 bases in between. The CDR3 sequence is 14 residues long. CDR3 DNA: TGTGCCAGCAGCTCTTGGGCAGGAGGCAATACGCAGTATTTT. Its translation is CASSSWAGGNTQYF.

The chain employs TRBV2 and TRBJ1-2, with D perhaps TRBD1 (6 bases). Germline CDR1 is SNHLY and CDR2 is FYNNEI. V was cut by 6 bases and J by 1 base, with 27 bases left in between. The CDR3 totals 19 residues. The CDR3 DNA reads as TGTGCCAGCAGCCCCATGGGCAGGGGATCCCCTGGCATTAACTATGGCTACACCTTC. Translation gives CASSPMGRGSPGINYGYTF.

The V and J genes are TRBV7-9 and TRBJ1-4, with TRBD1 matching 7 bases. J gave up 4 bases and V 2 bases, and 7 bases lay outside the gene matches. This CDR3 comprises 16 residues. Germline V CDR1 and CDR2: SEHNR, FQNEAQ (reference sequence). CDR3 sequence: CASSLSEGAFNEKLFF. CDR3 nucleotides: TGTGCCAGCAGCTTATCCGAGGGGGCCTTTAATGAAAAACTGTTTTTT.

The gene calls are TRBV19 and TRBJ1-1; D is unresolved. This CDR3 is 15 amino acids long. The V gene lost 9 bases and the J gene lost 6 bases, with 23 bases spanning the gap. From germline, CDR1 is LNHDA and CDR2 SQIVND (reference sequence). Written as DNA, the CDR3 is TGTGCCAGCTCAACGGAGAGGGCGCGGGTGGCTGAAGCTTTCTTT. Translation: CASSTERARVAEAFF.

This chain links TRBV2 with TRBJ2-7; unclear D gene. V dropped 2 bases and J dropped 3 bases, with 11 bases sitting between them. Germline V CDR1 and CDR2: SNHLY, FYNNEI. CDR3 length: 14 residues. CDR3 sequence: CASSENARIYEQYF. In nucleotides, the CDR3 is TGTGCCAGCAGTGAAAACGCCAGGATCTACGAGCAGTACTTC. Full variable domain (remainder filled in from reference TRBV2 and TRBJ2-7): EPEVTQTPSHQVTQMGQEVILRCVPISNHLYFYWYRQILGQKVEFLVSFYNNEISEKSEIFDDQFSVERPDGSNFTLKIRSTKLEDSAMYFCASSENARIYEQYFGPGTRLTVT.

This CDR3 reads CASRDKTGGNYGYTF. CDR3 DNA: TGTGCCAGCAGGGACAAGACAGGGGGTAACTATGGCTACACCTTC. The V call is TRBV27, the J call TRBJ1-2; 9 positions agree with TRBD1. V shed 6 bases, J shed 1 base, and the junction held 6 bases outside the gene matches. From germline, CDR1 is MNHEY and CDR2 SMNVEV (reference sequence). The CDR3 length is 15 residues.

This CDR3 reads CASSEALAGGSVGELFF. The CDR3 nucleotides are TGTGCCAGCAGTGAGGCTCTAGCGGGGGGTTCGGTAGGGGAGCTGTTTTTT. The chain links TRBV6-1 to TRBJ2-2, with TRBD2 matching 11 bases. The CDR3 length is 17 residues. After removal of 3 bases from V and 8 bases from J, the junction contained 11 bases not matched to a gene. CDR1 and CDR2 from the germline V gene are MNHNS and SASEGT.

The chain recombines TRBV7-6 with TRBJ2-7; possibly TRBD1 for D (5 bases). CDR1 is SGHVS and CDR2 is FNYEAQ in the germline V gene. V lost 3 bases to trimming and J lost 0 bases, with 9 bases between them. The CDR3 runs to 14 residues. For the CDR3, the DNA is TGTGCCAGCAGCTTGACAGAGAGCTCCTACGAGCAGTACTTC. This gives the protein CASSLTESSYEQYF.